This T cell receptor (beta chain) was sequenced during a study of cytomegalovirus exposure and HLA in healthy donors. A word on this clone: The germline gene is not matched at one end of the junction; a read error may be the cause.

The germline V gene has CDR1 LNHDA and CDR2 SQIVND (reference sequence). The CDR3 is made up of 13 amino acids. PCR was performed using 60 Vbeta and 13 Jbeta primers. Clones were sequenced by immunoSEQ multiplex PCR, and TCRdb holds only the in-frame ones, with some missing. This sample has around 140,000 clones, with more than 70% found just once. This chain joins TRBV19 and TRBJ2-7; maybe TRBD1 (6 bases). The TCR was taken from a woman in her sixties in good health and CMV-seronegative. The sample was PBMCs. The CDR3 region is CASSNRVSDEQYF. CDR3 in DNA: TGTGCCAGTAGCAACAGGGTCTCCGACGAGCAGTACTTC.